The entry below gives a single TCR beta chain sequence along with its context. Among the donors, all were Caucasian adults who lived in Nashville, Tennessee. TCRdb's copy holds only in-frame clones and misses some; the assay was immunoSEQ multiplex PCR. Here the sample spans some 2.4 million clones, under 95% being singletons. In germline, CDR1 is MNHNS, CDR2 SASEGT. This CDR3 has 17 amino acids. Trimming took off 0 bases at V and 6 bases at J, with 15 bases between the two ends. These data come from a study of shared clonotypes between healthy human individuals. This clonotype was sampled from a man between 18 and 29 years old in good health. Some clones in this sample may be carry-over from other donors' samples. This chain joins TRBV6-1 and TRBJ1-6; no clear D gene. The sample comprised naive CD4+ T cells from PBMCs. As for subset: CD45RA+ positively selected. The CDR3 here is CASSEAGGRRPNSPLHF. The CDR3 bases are TGTGCCAGCAGTGAAGCGGGAGGACGGCGTCCTAATTCACCCCTCCACTTT.